What follows are 18 T cell receptor beta chains derived from one specimen sequenced in a study of OX40 agonist ivuxolimab in advanced cancers. Libraries were prepared by immunoSEQ multiplex PCR; TCRdb keeps only in-frame clonotypes and omits some of them. Here the sample spans approximately 86,000 clones, 86% being singletons. The sequences come from CD4+ or CD8+ T cells sorted from blood, collected in a trial of the OX40 agonist ivuxolimab. These receptors came from an adult with an advanced solid tumor such as melanoma, head and neck, liver or kidney cancer.

The rearrangement uses TRBV14 and TRBJ2-5, with TRBD2 matching over 7 bases. Per the germline V gene, CDR1 is SGHDN and CDR2 is FVKESK. There are 16 residues in the CDR3. With 0 bases clipped from V and 2 bases from J, the junction kept 6 bases outside the gene matches. The CDR3 DNA sequence: TGTGCCAGCAGCCAAGATCGCGGGACTACTCAAGAGACCCAGTACTTC. Protein sequence: CASSQDRGTTQETQYF.

This clone was seen just once. This chain links TRBV5-4 with TRBJ1-1, with 8 bases identical to TRBD1. CDR3 length: 15 amino acids. CDR1 is SGHNT and CDR2 is YYREEE in the germline V gene (reference sequence). After removal of 5 bases from V and 1 base from J, the junction contained 7 bases not matched to a gene. As DNA, the CDR3 is TGTGCCAGCAGACGGCAGGGGGCGGGGAACACTGAAGCTTTCTTT. Its protein product is CASRRQGAGNTEAFF. Full variable domain (rest looked up from reference TRBV5-4 and TRBJ1-1): ETGVTQSPTHLIKTRGQQVTLRCSSQSGHNTVSWYQQALGQGPQFIFQYYREEENGRGNFPPRFSGLQFPNYSSELNVNALELDDSALYLCASRRQGAGNTEAFFGQGTRLTVV.

The chain couples TRBV7-2 to TRBJ2-2, with TRBD2 as a possible D gene (5 bases). CDR1 is SGHTA, CDR2 FQGNSA, per germline. Trimming left V 1 base short and J 1 base short, with 10 bases between. The CDR3 is 16 residues long. CDR3 sequence reads: CASSLGTFLNTGELFF. Here the CDR3 DNA reads TGTGCCAGCAGCTTAGGGACTTTCCTGAACACCGGGGAGCTGTTTTTT.

V usage is TRBV9 and J usage is TRBJ2-5; 8 nucleotides line up with TRBD2. Germline CDR1 reads SGDLS; CDR2 reads YYNGEE. This CDR3 is built from 15 residues. V dropped 4 bases and J dropped 6; count of bases not matched to a gene: 11. The DNA for the CDR3 is TGTGCCAGCAGCCAAGGGAGCGGGGGAACGAAGACCCAGTACTTC. Protein product: CASSQGSGGTKTQYF. Supplemented by reference TRBV9 and TRBJ2-5, the full variable domain reads DSGVTQTPKHLITATGQRVTLRCSPRSGDLSVYWYQQSLDQGLQFLIQYYNGEERAKGNILERFSAQQFPDLHSELNLSSLELGDSALYFCASSQGSGGTKTQYFGPGTRLLVL.

V and J are TRBV30 and TRBJ2-5; possible D gene TRBD1, 5 bases. Germline lookup yields CDR1 GTSNPN and CDR2 SVGIG (reference sequence). The CDR3 has 13 amino acids. The V gene lost 1 base and the J gene lost 0 bases, with 6 bases spanning the gap. The CDR3 DNA is TGTGCCTGGAGTGGACAGCACCAAGAGACCCAGTACTTC. Translating it yields CAWSGQHQETQYF.

This chain links TRBV29-1 with TRBJ2-7; tentatively, D is TRBD1 or TRBD2 (5 bases each). Trimming left V 4 bases short and J 1 base short, with 14 bases between. Per the germline V gene, CDR1 is SQVTM and CDR2 is ANQGSEA. The CDR3 has 14 amino acids. CDR3 protein: CSVAFRRESYEQYF. The CDR3 bases are TGCAGCGTTGCCTTTCGCAGGGAGTCCTACGAGCAGTACTTC.

V is TRBV5-1 and J is TRBJ1-4; 7 bases fit TRBD1. The CDR3 loop spans 19 amino acids. V gave up 2 bases and J gave up 1 base; unmatched junction bases: 14. Germline values: CDR1 SGHRS, CDR2 YFSETQ. In DNA form, the CDR3 reads TGCGCCAGCAGCTTTTCCCCGACAGGGTTCGGGGAAACTAATGAAAAACTGTTTTTT. This sequence encodes CASSFSPTGFGETNEKLFF.

This chain uses TRBV19 with TRBJ2-3; 7 bases match TRBD2. Looked up from germline, CDR1 is LNHDA and CDR2 is SQIVND (reference sequence). This CDR3 region has 14 residues. V lost 5 bases and J lost 0; bases outside the gene matches: 2. CDR3 region: CASSLGGSTDTQYF. CDR3 DNA: TGTGCCAGTAGTCTCGGGGGGAGCACAGATACGCAGTATTTT.

The chain joins TRBV7-9 to TRBJ1-5; TRBD1 matches 9 bases. The CDR3 has 15 amino acids. V lost 5 bases, J lost 6 bases, and 8 bases stayed unmatched. Germline lookup yields CDR1 SEHNR and CDR2 FQNEAQ (reference sequence). The CDR3 loop reads CASSTGGVGFQPQHF. CDR3 nucleotide sequence: TGTGCCAGCAGCACAGGGGGCGTCGGATTTCAGCCCCAGCATTTT.

V gene TRBV29-1 combines with J gene TRBJ2-7; possible D gene TRBD1, 5 bases. The CDR3 extends over 12 amino acids. V was trimmed by 7 bases and J by 4 bases, leaving 14 bases between them. Germline V gene sequence: CDR1 SQVTM, CDR2 ANQGSEA. Here the CDR3 reads CSALWQGYEQYF. The CDR3 DNA is TGCAGCGCCCTGTGGCAGGGTTACGAGCAGTACTTC.

V is TRBV30 and J is TRBJ2-7; D unresolved. Trimming stripped 0 bases from V and 5 bases from J, with 8 bases between. In germline, CDR1 is GTSNPN, CDR2 SVGIG (reference sequence). The CDR3 runs 12 residues. CDR3: CAWSVYRHEQYF. CDR3 DNA: TGTGCCTGGAGTGTATATCGACACGAGCAGTACTTC.

This clone has just one count. The chain recombines TRBV14 with TRBJ1-2; D possibly corresponds to TRBD1 (5 bases). This CDR3 has 13 residues. Germline CDR1 SGHDN, CDR2 FVKESK. V was shortened by 6 bases and J by 4 bases, with 12 bases between the two germline ends. As DNA, the CDR3 is TGTGCCAGCAGGCCTCAGGGAGCCTATGGCTACACCTTC. Translated, it gives CASRPQGAYGYTF.

The chain is built from TRBV27 and TRBJ2-5; no clear D gene. Germline V gene sequence: CDR1 MNHEY, CDR2 SMNVEV (reference sequence). The CDR3 length is 11 residues. V lost 3 bases and J 7 bases, leaving 6 bases between the germline ends. The CDR3 region has the DNA TGTGCCAGCAGTTTCGGCAGGACCCAGTACTTC. The encoded protein is CASSFGRTQYF.

The chain employs TRBV7-6 and TRBJ2-2; 10 positions agree with TRBD2. This CDR3 spans 15 amino acids. V was pared by 5 bases and J by 3 bases, with 3 bases of the junction left unmatched. CDR1 and CDR2 (germline): SGHVS, FNYEAQ. The CDR3 coding sequence is TGTGCCAGCAGCACGACTAGCGGGTACACCGGGGAGCTGTTTTTT. Encoded protein: CASSTTSGYTGELFF.

The chain uses TRBV11-1 and TRBJ1-2; the D is unclear. Germline CDR1 and CDR2: SGHAT and FQDESV (reference sequence). This CDR3 spans 14 amino acids. The V end was cut by 1 base, the J end by 4 bases, with 10 bases between. The chain's CDR3 is CASSLDGGPYGYTF. The CDR3 region has the DNA TGTGCCAGCAGCTTAGATGGCGGTCCCTATGGCTACACCTTC. Using reference TRBV11-1 and TRBJ1-2 for the parts outside the CDR3, the full variable domain is EAEVAQSPRYKITEKSQAVAFWCDPISGHATLYWYRQILGQGPELLVQFQDESVVDDSQLPKDRFSAERLKGVDSTLKIQPAELGDSAMYLCASSLDGGPYGYTFGSGTRLTVV.

This clone has a handful of counts. CDR3 region: CASRQGAGYTF. DNA for the CDR3: TGTGCCAGCAGACAGGGTGCGGGCTACACCTTC. The V and J genes are TRBV6-5 and TRBJ1-2; a possible D gene is TRBD1 (6 bases). Germline V gene data show CDR1 as MNHEY and CDR2 as SVGAGI. CDR3 size: 11 residues. Trimming took 6 bases from V and 8 from J, leaving 10 bases between them.

This chain joins TRBV5-6 and TRBJ1-2, with 8 nucleotides matching TRBD1. The V segment lost 1 base and the J segment 4 bases; nucleotides outside the gene matches: 3. The CDR3 spans 14 residues. The germline V gene encodes CDR1 SGHDT and CDR2 YYEEEE. This CDR3 is CASSLPQGAYGYTF. The CDR3 nucleotides are TGTGCCAGCAGCTTGCCGCAGGGGGCCTATGGCTACACCTTC. Combining the CDR3 with reference TRBV5-6 and TRBJ1-2 gives the whole variable domain DAGVTQSPTHLIKTRGQQVTLRCSPKSGHDTVSWYQQALGQGPQFIFQYYEEEERQRGNFPDRFSGHQFPNYSSELNVNALLLGDSALYLCASSLPQGAYGYTFGSGTRLTVV.

The V call is TRBV5-1, the J call TRBJ2-5; D gene unclear. Germline CDR1 SGHRS, CDR2 YFSETQ. The CDR3 covers 13 residues. V was cut by 1 base and J by 7 bases, with 11 bases left in between. The CDR3 DNA reads as TGCGCCAGCAGCTTGTTGTCAGGCCGGACCCAGTACTTC. It translates to CASSLLSGRTQYF.